This T cell receptor beta chain derives from a study of blood T cell repertoires in COVID-19. Germline CDR1 SEHNR, CDR2 FQNEAQ (reference sequence). The V and J ends lost 3 bases and 2 bases respectively, with 11 bases between them. The length of the CDR3 is 15 residues. The repertoire was sequenced with immunoSEQ multiplex PCR; TCRdb's copy has only in-frame clones and lacks some. The data contain just over 350,000 clones, 65% to 90% of them singletons. Sequenced input: peripheral blood. This receptor was obtained from an older woman with COVID-19, enrolled during active disease. The chain couples TRBV7-9 to TRBJ1-3; TRBD1 might be the D (5 bases). This chain's CDR3 is CASSLDQGTGNTIYF. The CDR3 region has the DNA TGTGCCAGCAGCTTGGACCAGGGAACTGGAAACACCATATATTTT. Together with reference TRBV7-9 and TRBJ1-3, the CDR3 gives the full variable domain: DTGVSQNPRHKITKRGQNVTFRCDPISEHNRLYWYRQTLGQGPEFLTYFQNEAQLEKSRLLSDRFSAERPKGSFSTLEIQRTEQGDSAMYLCASSLDQGTGNTIYFGEGSWLTVV.